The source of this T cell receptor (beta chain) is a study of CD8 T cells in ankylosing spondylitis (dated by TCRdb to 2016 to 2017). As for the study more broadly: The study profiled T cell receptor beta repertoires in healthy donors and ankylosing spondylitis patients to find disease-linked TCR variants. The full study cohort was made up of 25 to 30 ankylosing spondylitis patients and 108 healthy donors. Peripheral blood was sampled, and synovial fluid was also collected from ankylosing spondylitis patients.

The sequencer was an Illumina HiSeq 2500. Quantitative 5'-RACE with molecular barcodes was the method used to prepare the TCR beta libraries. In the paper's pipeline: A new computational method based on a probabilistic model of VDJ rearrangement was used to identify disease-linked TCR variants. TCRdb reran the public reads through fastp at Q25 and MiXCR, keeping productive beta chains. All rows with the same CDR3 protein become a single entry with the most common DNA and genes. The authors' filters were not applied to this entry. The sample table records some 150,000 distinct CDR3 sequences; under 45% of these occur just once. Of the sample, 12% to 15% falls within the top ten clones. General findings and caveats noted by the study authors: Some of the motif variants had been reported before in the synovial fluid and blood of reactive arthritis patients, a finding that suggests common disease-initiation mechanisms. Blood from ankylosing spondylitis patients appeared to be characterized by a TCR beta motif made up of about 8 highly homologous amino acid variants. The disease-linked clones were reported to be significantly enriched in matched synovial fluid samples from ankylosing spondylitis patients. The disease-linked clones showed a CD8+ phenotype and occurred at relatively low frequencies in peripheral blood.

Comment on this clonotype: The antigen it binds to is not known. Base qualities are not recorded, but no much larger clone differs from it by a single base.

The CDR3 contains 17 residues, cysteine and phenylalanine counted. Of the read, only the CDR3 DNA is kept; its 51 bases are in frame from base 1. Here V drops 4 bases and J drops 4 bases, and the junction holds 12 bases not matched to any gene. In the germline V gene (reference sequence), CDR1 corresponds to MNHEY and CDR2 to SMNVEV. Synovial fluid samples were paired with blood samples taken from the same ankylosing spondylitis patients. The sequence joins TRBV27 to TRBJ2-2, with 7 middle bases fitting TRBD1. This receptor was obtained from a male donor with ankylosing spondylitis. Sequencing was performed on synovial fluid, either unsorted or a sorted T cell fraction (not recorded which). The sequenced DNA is TGTGCCAGCAGTTACCTAGGCGGCAGGGGGACCACCGGGGAGCTGTTTTTT. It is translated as CASSYLGGRGTTGELFF.